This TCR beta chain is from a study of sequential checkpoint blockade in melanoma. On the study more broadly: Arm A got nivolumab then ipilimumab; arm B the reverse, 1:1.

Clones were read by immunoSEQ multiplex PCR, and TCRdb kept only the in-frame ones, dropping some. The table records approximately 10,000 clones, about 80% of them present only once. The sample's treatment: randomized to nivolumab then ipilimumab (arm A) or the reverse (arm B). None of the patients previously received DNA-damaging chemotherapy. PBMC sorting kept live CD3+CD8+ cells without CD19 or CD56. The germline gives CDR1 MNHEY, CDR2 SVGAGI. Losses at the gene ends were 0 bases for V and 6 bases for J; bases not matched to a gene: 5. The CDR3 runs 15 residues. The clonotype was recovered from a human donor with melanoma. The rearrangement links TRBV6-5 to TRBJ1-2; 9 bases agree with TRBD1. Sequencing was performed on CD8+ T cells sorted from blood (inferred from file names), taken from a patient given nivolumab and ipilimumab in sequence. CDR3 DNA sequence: TGTGCCAGCAGTTACTCTGGCGGGACAGGGAATGGCTACACCTTC. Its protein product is CASSYSGGTGNGYTF.